These T cell receptor beta chains were read from a single sample in a study of metastatic and nonmetastatic thyroid tumors. TCRdb re-analyzed the PCR reads using MiXCR. The sample comprises some 10,000 clones, 30% of which are singletons, and about 16% rests with the top ten. Sequencing was carried out using tumor tissue. The receptor set was obtained from a female donor with papillary thyroid cancer or a benign thyroid nodule (not recorded which). Some clones in this sample may be carry-over from other donors' samples. The CDR3 runs from the conserved cysteine through the conserved F or W. A D gene is named only where the DNA matches it firmly. Where a row states a size, it is once, few, many or the class of an expanded clone; other rows omit it.

NA,TRBJ1-6,TRBV5-1,14,NA,CASSRDRNNSPLHF,TGCGCCAGCAGTCGAGACAGGAATAATTCACCCCTCCACTTT
NA,TRBJ2-1,TRBV7-3,12,TRBD2,CASSFSGNEQFF,TGTGCCAGCAGCTTTAGCGGGAATGAGCAGTTCTTC
NA,TRBJ2-3,TRBV7-9,14,NA,CASSLRLNTDTKYF,TGTGCCAGCAGCCTTCGACTCAACACAGATACAAAGTATTTT
once,TRBJ1-1,TRBV15,14,NA,CATSRAGRDTEAFF,TGTGCCACCAGCAGAGCCGGACGCGACACTGAAGCTTTCTTT
NA,TRBJ2-1,TRBV5-1,16,TRBD2,CASNLIAGGINNEQFF,TGCGCCAGCAATTTAATAGCGGGGGGGATAAACAATGAGCAGTTCTTC
few,TRBJ1-3,TRBV28,15,NA,CASSLGGLPGNTIYF,TGTGCCAGCAGTCTGGGGGGTTTACCTGGAAACACCATATATTTT
medium-sized,TRBJ2-1,TRBV27,13,NA,CASSGRPYNEQFF,TGTGCCAGCAGCGGCCGACCGTACAATGAGCAGTTCTTC
many,TRBJ1-5,TRBV4-2,14,NA,CASSQAGERAPQHF,TGTGCCAGCAGCCAGGCAGGGGAGAGAGCGCCCCAGCATTTT
few,TRBJ2-1,TRBV6-1,13,TRBD2,CASMELAGGEQFF,TGTGCCAGCATGGAGTTAGCGGGAGGTGAGCAGTTCTTC
few,TRBJ2-3,TRBV6-2/TRBV6-3,17,NA,CASRTKLRGGSADTQYF,TGTGCCAGCAGAACTAAATTGAGGGGGGGCTCAGCAGATACGCAGTATTTT
few,TRBJ1-3,TRBV6-1,14,TRBD1,CASSFTGVGNTIYF,TGTGCCAGCAGCTTCACAGGGGTCGGAAACACCATATATTTT